This TCR beta chain was captured by sequencing in a study of T cells in tuberculosis. Method: immunoSEQ multiplex PCR; TCRdb's copy keeps in-frame clones and lacks some. The sample shows 38,000 or so clones, about 95% of them seen only once. Study outcomes and limitations: Active tuberculosis patients had shorter CDR3-alpha; the beta difference was nonsignificant.

Germline V gene lookup returns CDR1 SGHDT and CDR2 YYEEEE. The CDR3 consists of 18 residues. The V end lost 4 bases, the J end lost 3 bases, and 24 bases lay between the germline ends. For this clone: No antigen is known for it.

The source of this sequence is a donor aged 10 to 29 with latent tuberculosis or without tuberculosis infection. The V and J genes are TRBV5-6 and TRBJ2-3; a weak D match, TRBD1 (6 bases). The sample taken for sequencing was PBMCs. CDR3 loop: CASSLRGGSFSWTDTQYF. CDR3 DNA: TGTGCCAGCAGCCTCAGAGGGGGATCGTTTAGTTGGACAGATACGCAGTATTTT.